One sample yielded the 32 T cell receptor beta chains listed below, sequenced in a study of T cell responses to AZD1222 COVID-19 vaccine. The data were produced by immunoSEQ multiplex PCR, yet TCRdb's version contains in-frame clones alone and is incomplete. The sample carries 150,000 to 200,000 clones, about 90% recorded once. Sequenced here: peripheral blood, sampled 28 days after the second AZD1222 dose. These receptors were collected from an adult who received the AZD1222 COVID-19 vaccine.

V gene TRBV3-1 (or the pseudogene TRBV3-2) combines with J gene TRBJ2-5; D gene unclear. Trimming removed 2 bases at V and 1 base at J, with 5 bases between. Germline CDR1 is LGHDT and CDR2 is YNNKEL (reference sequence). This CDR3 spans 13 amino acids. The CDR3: CASSQKGQETQYF. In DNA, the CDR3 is TGTGCCAGCAGCCAAAAGGGCCAAGAGACCCAGTACTTC.

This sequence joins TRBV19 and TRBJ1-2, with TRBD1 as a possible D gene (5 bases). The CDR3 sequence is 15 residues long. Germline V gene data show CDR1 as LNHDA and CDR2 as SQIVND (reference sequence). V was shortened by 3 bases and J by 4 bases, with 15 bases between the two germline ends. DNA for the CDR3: TGTGCCAGTAGTATGGGACCGCTTCTTGGCTATGGCTACACCTTC. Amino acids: CASSMGPLLGYGYTF.

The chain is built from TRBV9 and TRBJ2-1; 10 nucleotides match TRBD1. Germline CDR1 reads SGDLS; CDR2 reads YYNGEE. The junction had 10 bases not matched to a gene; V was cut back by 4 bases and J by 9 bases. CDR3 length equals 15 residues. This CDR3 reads CASSSTGGAWGEQFF. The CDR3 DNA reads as TGTGCCAGCAGCTCGACAGGGGGCGCGTGGGGTGAGCAGTTCTTC.

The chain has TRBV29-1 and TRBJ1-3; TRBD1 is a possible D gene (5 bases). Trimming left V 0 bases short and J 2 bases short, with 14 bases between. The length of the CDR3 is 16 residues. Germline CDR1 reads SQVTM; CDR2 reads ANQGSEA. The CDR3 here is CSVEDLIGGTGNTIYF. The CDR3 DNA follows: TGCAGCGTTGAAGATCTGATTGGGGGAACTGGAAACACCATATATTTT. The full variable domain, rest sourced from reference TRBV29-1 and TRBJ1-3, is SAVISQKPSRDICQRGTSLTIQCQVDSQVTMMFWYRQQPGQSLTLIATANQGSEATYESGFVIDKFPISRPNLTFSTLTVSNMSPEDSSIYLCSVEDLIGGTGNTIYFGEGSWLTVV.

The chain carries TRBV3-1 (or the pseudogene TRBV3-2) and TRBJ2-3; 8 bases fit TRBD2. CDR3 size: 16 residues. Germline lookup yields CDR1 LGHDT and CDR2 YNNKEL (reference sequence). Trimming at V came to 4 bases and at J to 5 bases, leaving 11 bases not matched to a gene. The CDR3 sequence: CASSPRANGGGDTQYF. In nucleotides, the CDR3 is TGTGCCAGCAGCCCCAGGGCGAACGGGGGGGGAGATACGCAGTATTTT.

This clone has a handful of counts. The CDR3 bases are TGTGCCAGCAGCCTATCGACTAGCGGGAGAAGCAAGACCGGGGAGCTGTTTTTT. Its translation: CASSLSTSGRSKTGELFF. J is TRBJ2-2 and V is TRBV7-9; 12 nucleotides align to TRBD2. V was clipped by 5 bases and J by 5 bases; unmatched bases: 12. From germline, CDR1 is SEHNR and CDR2 FQNEAQ (reference sequence). The CDR3 extends over 18 amino acids.

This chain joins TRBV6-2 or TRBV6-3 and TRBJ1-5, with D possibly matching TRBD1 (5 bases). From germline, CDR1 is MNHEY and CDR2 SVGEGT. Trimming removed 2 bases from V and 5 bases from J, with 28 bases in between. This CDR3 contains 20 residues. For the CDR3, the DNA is TGTGCCAGCAGTTACCTCCCGGACATTTTCACAGATAACCTCCATCAGCCCCAGCATTTT. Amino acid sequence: CASSYLPDIFTDNLHQPQHF.

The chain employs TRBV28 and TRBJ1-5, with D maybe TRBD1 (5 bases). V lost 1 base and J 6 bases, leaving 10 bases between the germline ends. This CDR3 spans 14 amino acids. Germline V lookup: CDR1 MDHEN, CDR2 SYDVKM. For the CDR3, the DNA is TGTGCCAGCAGTTTATCGGGGGGAGGTCAGCCCCAGCATTTT. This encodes CASSLSGGGQPQHF. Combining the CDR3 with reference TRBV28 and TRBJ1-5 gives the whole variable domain DVKVTQSSRYLVKRTGEKVFLECVQDMDHENMFWYRQDPGLGLRLIYFSYDVKMKEKGDIPEGYSVSREKKERFSLILESASTNQTSMYLCASSLSGGGQPQHFGDGTRLSIL.

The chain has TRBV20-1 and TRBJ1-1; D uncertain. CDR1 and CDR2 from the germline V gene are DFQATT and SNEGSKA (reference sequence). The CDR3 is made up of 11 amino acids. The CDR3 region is CRPRGNTEAFF. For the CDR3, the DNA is TGCAGGCCACGGGGGAACACTGAAGCTTTCTTT.

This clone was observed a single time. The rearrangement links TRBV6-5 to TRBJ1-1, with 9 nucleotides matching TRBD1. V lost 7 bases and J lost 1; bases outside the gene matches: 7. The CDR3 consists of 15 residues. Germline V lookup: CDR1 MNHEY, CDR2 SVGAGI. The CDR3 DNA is TGTGCCAGCAAAAGGACAGGGGCGGGGAACACTGAAGCTTTCTTT. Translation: CASKRTGAGNTEAFF.

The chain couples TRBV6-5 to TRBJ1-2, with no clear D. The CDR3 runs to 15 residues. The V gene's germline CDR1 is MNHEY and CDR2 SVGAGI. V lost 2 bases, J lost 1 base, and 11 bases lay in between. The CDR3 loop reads CASSYADGHNYGYTF. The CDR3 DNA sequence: TGTGCCAGCAGTTACGCGGACGGCCATAACTATGGCTACACCTTC.

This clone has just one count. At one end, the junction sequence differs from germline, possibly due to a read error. The CDR3 is CASSYAAGVLIF. In DNA form, the CDR3 reads TGTGCCAGCAGTTACGCGGCGGGAGTGCTTATCTTC. The chain is built from TRBV6-6 and TRBJ2-7; TRBD2 matches at 7 bases. Germline V gene data show CDR1 as MNHNY and CDR2 as SVGAGI (reference sequence). The CDR3 runs to 12 residues.

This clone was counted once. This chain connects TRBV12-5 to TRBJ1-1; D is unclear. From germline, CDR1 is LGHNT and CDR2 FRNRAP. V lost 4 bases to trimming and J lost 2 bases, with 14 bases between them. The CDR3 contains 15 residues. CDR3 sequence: CASGYTQAINTEAFF. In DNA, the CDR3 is TGTGCTAGTGGTTACACCCAGGCGATCAACACTGAAGCTTTCTTT.

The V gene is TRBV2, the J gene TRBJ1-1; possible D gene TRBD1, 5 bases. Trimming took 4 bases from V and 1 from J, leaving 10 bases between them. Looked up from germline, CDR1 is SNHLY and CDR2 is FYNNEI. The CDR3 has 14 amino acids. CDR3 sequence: CASSVSRANTEAFF. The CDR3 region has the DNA TGTGCCAGCAGTGTCTCCAGGGCGAACACTGAAGCTTTCTTT.

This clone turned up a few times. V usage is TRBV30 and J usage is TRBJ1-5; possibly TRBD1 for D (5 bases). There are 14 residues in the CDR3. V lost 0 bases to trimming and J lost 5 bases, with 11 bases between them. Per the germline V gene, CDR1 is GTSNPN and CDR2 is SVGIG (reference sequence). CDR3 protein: CAWSVGHQDQPQHF. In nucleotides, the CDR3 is TGTGCCTGGAGTGTGGGGCACCAAGATCAGCCCCAGCATTTT.

CDR3 sequence: CASSPPQRQETQYF. CDR3 DNA sequence: TGTGCCAGCAGCCCGCCCCAGAGGCAAGAGACCCAGTACTTC. This chain joins TRBV5-8 and TRBJ2-5; no firm D call. Germline CDR1 is SGHTS and CDR2 is YDEGEE. V was shortened by 4 bases and J by 2 bases, with 12 bases between the two germline ends. This CDR3 region has 14 residues.

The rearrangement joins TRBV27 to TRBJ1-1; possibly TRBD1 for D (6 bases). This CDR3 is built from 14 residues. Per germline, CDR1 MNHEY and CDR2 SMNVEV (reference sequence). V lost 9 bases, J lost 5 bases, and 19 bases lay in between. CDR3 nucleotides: TGTGCCAGGGAGGACAGAGGAAAGAGAACTGAAGCTTTCTTT. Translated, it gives CAREDRGKRTEAFF.

The CDR3 DNA sequence: TGTGCCAGCAGCTTGGGTTTCATGAACACCGGGGAGCTGTTTTTT. Translating gives CASSLGFMNTGELFF. The V gene is TRBV5-5, the J gene TRBJ2-2; D gene unclear. CDR1 and CDR2 from the germline V gene are SGHKS and YYEKEE (reference sequence). V lost 0 bases and J lost 1, with 7 bases in between. CDR3 length: 15 residues.

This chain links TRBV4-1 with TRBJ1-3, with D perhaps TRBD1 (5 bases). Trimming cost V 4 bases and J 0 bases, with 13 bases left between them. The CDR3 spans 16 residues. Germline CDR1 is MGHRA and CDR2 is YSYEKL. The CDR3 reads CASSPKGPSSGNTIYF. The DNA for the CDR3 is TGCGCCAGCAGCCCGAAGGGGCCCAGCTCTGGAAACACCATATATTTT.

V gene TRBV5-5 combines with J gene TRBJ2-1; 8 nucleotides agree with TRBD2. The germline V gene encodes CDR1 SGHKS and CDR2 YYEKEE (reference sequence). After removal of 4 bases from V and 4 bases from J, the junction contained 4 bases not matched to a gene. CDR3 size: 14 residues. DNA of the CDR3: TGTGCCAGCAGCACCGGGAGGGGATACAATGAGCAGTTCTTC. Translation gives CASSTGRGYNEQFF.

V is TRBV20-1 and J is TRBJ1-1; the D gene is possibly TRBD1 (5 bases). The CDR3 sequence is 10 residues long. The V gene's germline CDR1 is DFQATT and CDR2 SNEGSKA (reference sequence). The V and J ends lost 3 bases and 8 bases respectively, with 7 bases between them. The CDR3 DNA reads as TGCAGTGCTAGGGGGCGAGAAGCTTTCTTT. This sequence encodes CSARGREAFF.

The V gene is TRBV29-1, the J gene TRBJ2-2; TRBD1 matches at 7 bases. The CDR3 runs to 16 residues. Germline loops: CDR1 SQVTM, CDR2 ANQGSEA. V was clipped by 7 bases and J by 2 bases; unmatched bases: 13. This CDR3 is CSARPTGVGNTGELFF. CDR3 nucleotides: TGCAGCGCCCGGCCTACAGGGGTGGGAAACACCGGGGAGCTGTTTTTT.

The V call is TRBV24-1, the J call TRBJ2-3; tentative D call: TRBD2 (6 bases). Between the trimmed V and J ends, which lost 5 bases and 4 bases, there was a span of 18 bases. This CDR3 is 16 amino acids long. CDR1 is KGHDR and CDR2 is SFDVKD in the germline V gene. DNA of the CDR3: TGTGCCACCAGTGGCCAGGGACTGGGTAGCTCAGATACGCAGTATTTT. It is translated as CATSGQGLGSSDTQYF.

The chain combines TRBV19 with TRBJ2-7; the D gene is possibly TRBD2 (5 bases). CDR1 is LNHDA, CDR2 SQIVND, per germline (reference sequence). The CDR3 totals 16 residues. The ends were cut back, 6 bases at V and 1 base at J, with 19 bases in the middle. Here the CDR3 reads CASRGRGRRTSYEQYF. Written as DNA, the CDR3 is TGTGCCAGTAGGGGTCGCGGGCGGAGGACGTCCTACGAGCAGTACTTC.

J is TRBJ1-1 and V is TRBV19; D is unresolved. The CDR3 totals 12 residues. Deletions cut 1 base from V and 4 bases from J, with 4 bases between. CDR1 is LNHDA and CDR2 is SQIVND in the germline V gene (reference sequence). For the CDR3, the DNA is TGTGCCAGTAGTATAGGAGTCACTGAAGCTTTCTTT. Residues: CASSIGVTEAFF.

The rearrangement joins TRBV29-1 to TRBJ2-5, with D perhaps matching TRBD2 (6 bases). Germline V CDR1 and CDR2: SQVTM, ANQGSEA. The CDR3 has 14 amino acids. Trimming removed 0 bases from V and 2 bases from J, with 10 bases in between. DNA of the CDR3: TGCAGCGTTGAAGATTGGACTACTCAAGAGACCCAGTACTTC. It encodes CSVEDWTTQETQYF. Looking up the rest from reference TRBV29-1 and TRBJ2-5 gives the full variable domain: SAVISQKPSRDICQRGTSLTIQCQVDSQVTMMFWYRQQPGQSLTLIATANQGSEATYESGFVIDKFPISRPNLTFSTLTVSNMSPEDSSIYLCSVEDWTTQETQYFGPGTRLLVL.

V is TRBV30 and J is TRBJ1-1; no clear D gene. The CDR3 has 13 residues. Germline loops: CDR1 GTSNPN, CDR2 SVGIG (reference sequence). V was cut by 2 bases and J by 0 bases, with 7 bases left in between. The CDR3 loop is CAWSPQMNTEAFF. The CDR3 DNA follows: TGTGCCTGGAGTCCCCAGATGAACACTGAAGCTTTCTTT.

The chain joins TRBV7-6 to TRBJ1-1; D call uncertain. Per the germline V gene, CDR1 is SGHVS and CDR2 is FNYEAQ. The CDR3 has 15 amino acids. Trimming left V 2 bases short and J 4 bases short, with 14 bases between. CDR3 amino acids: CASSLYRAVGTEAFF. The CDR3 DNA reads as TGTGCCAGCAGCTTATATAGGGCGGTGGGCACTGAAGCTTTCTTT.

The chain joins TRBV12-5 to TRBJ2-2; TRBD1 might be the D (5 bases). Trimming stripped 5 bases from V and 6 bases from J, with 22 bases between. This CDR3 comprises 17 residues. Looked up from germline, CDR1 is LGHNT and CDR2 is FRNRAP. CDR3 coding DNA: TGTGCTAGTGGTACCCTAAGGGGCGGCCCCGGCGCCGGGGAGCTGTTTTTT. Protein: CASGTLRGGPGAGELFF.

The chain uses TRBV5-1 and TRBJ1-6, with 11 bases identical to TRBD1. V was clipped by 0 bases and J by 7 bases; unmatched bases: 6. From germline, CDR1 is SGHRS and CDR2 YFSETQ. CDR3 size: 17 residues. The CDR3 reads CASSLESRDRGNSPLHF. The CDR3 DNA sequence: TGCGCCAGCAGCTTGGAGTCGAGGGACAGGGGGAATTCACCCCTCCACTTT.

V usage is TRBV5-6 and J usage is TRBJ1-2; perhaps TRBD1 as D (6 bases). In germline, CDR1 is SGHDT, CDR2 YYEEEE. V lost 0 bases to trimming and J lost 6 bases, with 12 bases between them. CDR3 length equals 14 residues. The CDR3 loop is CASSLVSGVDGYTF. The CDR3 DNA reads TGTGCCAGCAGCTTGGTGTCAGGGGTTGATGGCTACACCTTC.

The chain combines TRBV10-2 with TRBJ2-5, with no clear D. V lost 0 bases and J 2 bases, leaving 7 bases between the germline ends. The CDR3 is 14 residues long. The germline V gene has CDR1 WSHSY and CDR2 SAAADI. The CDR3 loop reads CASSESNLQETQYF. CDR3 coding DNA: TGCGCCAGCAGTGAGTCGAACTTACAAGAGACCCAGTACTTC.